Below, one TCR beta chain is given with its context. Its antigen is still unknown. Trimming stripped 3 bases from V and 2 bases from J, with 8 bases between. Looked up from germline, CDR1 is DFQATT and CDR2 is SNEGSKA (reference sequence). The CDR3 contains 12 residues. This record comes from a study of CD8 T cells in ankylosing spondylitis. One entry per CDR3 protein results from TCRdb running MiXCR on the 5' RACE reads. The table records 450,000 to 550,000 distinct CDR3 sequences, over 4% of them present only once. Study-wide results and caveats: Ankylosing spondylitis blood appeared to be characterized by a TCR beta motif of eight highly homologous variants. Disease-linked clones were reportedly significantly enriched in matched ankylosing spondylitis synovial fluid. Clones linked with disease were CD8+ and fairly uncommon in the peripheral blood. Before this, some motif variants had been reported in reactive arthritis synovial fluid and blood.

The sequenced sample consisted of blood, either unsorted or a sorted T cell fraction (not recorded which). This clonotype was sampled from a male donor with ankylosing spondylitis. This rearrangement joins TRBV20-1 to TRBJ2-7; D unresolved. The CDR3 loop reads CSASLWTYEQYF. The CDR3 region has the DNA TGCAGTGCTAGTCTGTGGACCTACGAGCAGTACTTC.